This is a list of T cell receptor beta chains from one sample in a study of CD8 T cells in Susac syndrome. TCRdb reprocessed the immunoSEQ multiplex PCR reads via MiXCR and lists one record per CDR3 protein. The sample contains about 53,000 distinct CDR3 sequences, more than 85% of which appear only once. The sequencing input was CD8+ T cells from PBMCs. These receptors were taken from a human donor with Susac syndrome. Each CDR3 is given with its conserved first and last residue. Clone size is given for some rows only: seen once, a few or many times, or a class if the clone is expanded.

TRBJ2-7 | - | TRBV11-2 | CACSLFHSYEQYF
TRBJ1-2 | - | TRBV9 | CASSPGVQGVGYTF
TRBJ2-2 | - | TRBV7-2 | CASTSLGELFF
TRBJ1-6 | - | TRBV4-1 | CASSQEGTVPGWPLHF
TRBJ1-1 | - | TRBV7-9 | CASSLIYPGSEAFF
TRBJ1-4 | - | TRBV20-1 | CSATPGTGPEKLFF
TRBJ2-7 | once | TRBV20-1 | CSASRGGFEQYF
TRBJ2-1 | - | TRBV9 | CASSAPLSGQGSSYNEQFF
TRBJ1-1 | - | TRBV12-3/TRBV12-4 | CASSLVLSTEAFF
TRBJ2-3 | - | TRBV7-8 | CASSAYRWRGGRTDTQYF
TRBJ1-2 | - | TRBV29-1 | CSVEDWSAQNYGYTF
TRBJ2-5 | - | TRBV15 | CATSSSRLETQYF
TRBJ2-3 | - | TRBV29-1 | CSLLRSDTQYF
TRBJ2-5 | - | TRBV20-1 | CSAADPGQGTLETQYF
TRBJ1-1 | - | TRBV6-2/TRBV6-3 | CASSYSRFLNTEAFF
TRBJ2-1 | - | TRBV30 | CAWSVYGTPDNEQFF
TRBJ2-1 | - | TRBV3-1 | CASSQDTSYNEQFF
TRBJ1-2 | - | TRBV7-6 | CASSADRGLYGYTF
TRBJ2-1 | - | TRBV3-1 | CASSQALGVWGASEQFF
TRBJ2-5 | - | TRBV6-2/TRBV6-3 | CASMRGQETQYF
TRBJ1-1 | - | TRBV18 | CASSPERAGLNTEAFF
TRBJ1-3 | - | TRBV2 | CASKQGISAGNTIYF
TRBJ1-1 | - | TRBV9 | CASSGGDRGYTEAFF
TRBJ1-2 | - | TRBV14 | CASSQVRWNGYTF